Presented here are 25 T cell receptor beta chains from one specimen sequenced in a study of blood T cells in healthy people across ages. A second PCR, run for roughly 7 to 11 cycles, used a sample-barcoded 5' primer plus a J-beta primer mix. Using its own MiXCR run on the 5' RACE reads, TCRdb lists one record per CDR3 protein. The sample consists of about 700,000 distinct CDR3 sequences, about 30% of them appearing once. The source material was blood. The receptors derive from a woman aged 80 or over in good health.

This clonotype was observed at least ten times. The chain uses TRBV5-1 and TRBJ1-1; 7 bases map to TRBD1. J gave up 1 base and V 2 bases, and 11 bases lay outside the gene matches. CDR1 is SGHRS, CDR2 YFSETQ, per germline. The CDR3 loop spans 17 amino acids. The CDR3 sequence: CASSFGVLQGPNTEAFF. DNA of the CDR3: TGCGCCAGCAGCTTTGGGGTCTTACAGGGGCCGAACACTGAAGCTTTCTTT.

This clonotype was found many times. The chain joins TRBV5-1 to TRBJ1-1; possibly TRBD1 for D (5 bases). The V and J ends lost 5 bases and 1 base respectively, with 18 bases between them. Germline values: CDR1 SGHRS, CDR2 YFSETQ. The CDR3 has 16 residues. CDR3 protein: CASRQQALGENTEAFF. The CDR3 coding sequence is TGCGCCAGCAGGCAACAGGCATTGGGAGAGAACACTGAAGCTTTCTTT.

This clonotype has ten or more counts. J is TRBJ2-5 and V is TRBV6-2 or TRBV6-3; D not certain. Germline CDR1 is MNHEY and CDR2 is SVGEGT. With 6 bases removed from V and 5 bases from J, the gap between germline ends came to 13 bases. This CDR3 is 13 amino acids long. The CDR3 DNA is TGTGCCAGCAGATCATGGGTTGAGGAGACCCAGTACTTC. Protein: CASRSWVEETQYF.

Many counts were recorded for this clonotype. The chain uses TRBV10-3 and TRBJ2-7; 10 bases fit TRBD1. V lost 4 bases and J lost 1; bases outside the gene matches: 1. The CDR3 sequence is 14 residues long. Germline CDR1 ENHRY, CDR2 SYGVKD. The CDR3 region is CAISGDRGSYEQYF. The DNA of the CDR3 is TGTGCCATCAGTGGGGACAGGGGTTCCTACGAGCAGTACTTC.

This clonotype turned up a few times. Since a much larger clone is just one base distant, this may be a read error. The chain carries TRBV6-2 or TRBV6-3 and TRBJ2-7, with 10 nucleotides matching TRBD1. V lost 7 bases and J lost 3; bases outside the gene matches: 6. CDR3 size: 14 residues. Germline loops: CDR1 MNHEY, CDR2 SVGEGT. CDR3 nucleotide sequence: TGTGCCAGCATGGACCGGGACAGGGGCTACGAGCAGTACTTC. Translating it yields CASMDRDRGYEQYF.

On this clonotype: This may be a read error, as it is one base from a much larger clone. The chain couples TRBV3-1 to TRBJ2-6; the D gene is possibly TRBD2 (5 bases). Germline V CDR1 and CDR2: LGHDT, YNNKEL (reference sequence). V lost 1 base and J 4 bases, leaving 8 bases between the germline ends. This CDR3 is 15 amino acids long. CDR3 residues: CASSQGGLGANVLTF. The CDR3, as DNA: TGTGCCAGCAGCCAAGGAGGGTTGGGGGCCAACGTCCTGACTTTC.

The chain links TRBV12-3 or TRBV12-4 to TRBJ1-3, with TRBD1 identical over 7 bases. This CDR3 contains 14 residues. Germline trimming cut 3 bases from V and 7 bases from J; bases unmatched to any gene: 6. The CDR3 nucleotides read TGTGCCAGCAGTTTTTACAGGGGTGGGAACACCATATATTTT. This codes for CASSFYRGGNTIYF.

This clonotype was seen repeatedly, ten times or more. The CDR3, as DNA: TGCAGTGCTACGAGGGCAGCGGGGGGGCTGAATGAGCAGTTCTTC. This gives the protein CSATRAAGGLNEQFF. The chain employs TRBV20-1 and TRBJ2-1; the match to TRBD2 covers 10 bases. V shed 4 bases and J 7 bases; nucleotides not matched to a gene: 10. The germline gives CDR1 DFQATT, CDR2 SNEGSKA (reference sequence). The CDR3 has 15 amino acids.

In its sample, this clonotype was seen a few times. The J gene is TRBJ1-1, the V gene TRBV6-5; the match to TRBD1 covers 9 bases. Germline V gene data show CDR1 as MNHEY and CDR2 as SVGAGI. This CDR3 is 18 amino acids long. V gave up 0 bases and J gave up 6 bases; unmatched junction bases: 14. CDR3 protein: CASSYSRTGAAQVSEAFF. CDR3 coding DNA: TGTGCCAGCAGTTACTCGAGGACAGGGGCCGCACAGGTGTCTGAAGCTTTCTTT.

The chain is built from TRBV4-2 and TRBJ2-1; possibly TRBD1 for D (5 bases). The CDR3 loop spans 17 amino acids. V was trimmed by 0 bases and J by 1 base, leaving 13 bases between them. CDR1 and CDR2 (germline): LGHNA, YNFKEQ. DNA of the CDR3: TGTGCCAGCAGCCAAGAGGGCCAGGGCCGATCCTACAATGAGCAGTTCTTC. Translation gives CASSQEGQGRSYNEQFF.

This clonotype has a count of ten or more. CDR3 in amino acids: CSARDGGQGEQPQHF. The CDR3 nucleotides read TGCAGTGCTAGAGATGGGGGACAGGGGGAGCAGCCCCAGCATTTT. This chain uses TRBV20-1 with TRBJ1-5; 11 bases are shared with TRBD1. V gave up 0 bases and J gave up 7 bases; unmatched junction bases: 5. Germline V gene sequence: CDR1 DFQATT, CDR2 SNEGSKA (reference sequence). The CDR3 sequence is 15 residues long.

V gene TRBV30 combines with J gene TRBJ1-2, with D tentatively TRBD1 (6 bases). The CDR3 has 16 residues. The germline V gene has CDR1 GTSNPN and CDR2 SVGIG (reference sequence). V was pared by 3 bases and J by 4 bases, with 21 bases between. The CDR3 loop reads CAWSAMSSGAGYGYTF. The CDR3 DNA reads as TGTGCCTGGAGCGCGATGTCATCGGGGGCAGGCTATGGCTACACCTTC.

This clonotype has at least ten counts. The chain combines TRBV27 with TRBJ2-1; the match to TRBD2 covers 14 bases. This CDR3 contains 18 residues. In germline, CDR1 is MNHEY, CDR2 SMNVEV (reference sequence). V lost 4 bases to trimming and J lost 7 bases; unmatched junction nucleotides: 12. The CDR3 bases are TGTGCCAGCAGTTCCTTCCGACTAGCGGGGGGGTTCGGTAATGAGCAGTTCTTC. Translating it yields CASSSFRLAGGFGNEQFF.

This chain uses TRBV28 with TRBJ2-4, with a tentative D call TRBD1 (6 bases). The CDR3 consists of 13 residues. Deletions cut 5 bases from V and 13 bases from J, with 18 bases between. CDR1 and CDR2 (germline): MDHEN, SYDVKM. Written as DNA, the CDR3 is TGTGCCAGCAGTCCACCTCCGGGACAAGAGCAGTACTTC. Its translation: CASSPPPGQEQYF.

The sample holds a few counts of this clonotype. In nucleotides, the CDR3 is TGTGCCAGCAGCTTAGTCGCTAGTGGGGGCACTGAAGCTTTCTTT. It specifies CASSLVASGGTEAFF. The genes are TRBV7-9 and TRBJ1-1; D might be TRBD1 (5 bases). V was clipped by 1 base and J by 4 bases, with 13 bases between them. This CDR3 region has 15 residues. Germline V CDR1 and CDR2: SEHNR, FQNEAQ (reference sequence).

This clonotype was counted a few times. A read error is possible here, since a much larger clone lies one base away. The V gene is TRBV20-1, the J gene TRBJ2-3; no firm D call. The CDR3 sequence is 13 residues long. Germline V gives CDR1 DFQATT, CDR2 SNEGSKA (reference sequence). V was cut by 3 bases and J by 2 bases, with 9 bases left in between. Here the CDR3 reads CSASLVNTDTQYF. The CDR3 DNA is TGCAGTGCTAGCTTAGTAAACACAGATACGCAGTATTTT.

This chain uses TRBV4-3 with TRBJ2-5; 12 nucleotides agree with TRBD2. The V gene end was trimmed by 4 bases and the J gene end by 4 bases; junction bases not matched to a gene: 4. Germline V lookup: CDR1 LGHNA, CDR2 YSLEER. This CDR3 is built from 15 residues. DNA for the CDR3: TGCGCCAGCAGCCCGACTAGCGGGAGAGGAGAGACCCAGTACTTC. Protein product: CASSPTSGRGETQYF.

This clonotype was observed a few times. The chain recombines TRBV28 with TRBJ1-2; D not resolved. V lost 4 bases, J lost 6 bases, and 6 bases lay in between. Germline V lookup: CDR1 MDHEN, CDR2 SYDVKM. CDR3 length: 11 amino acids. Written as DNA, the CDR3 is TGTGCCAGCAGTTACCGAAATGGCTACACCTTC. Its protein product is CASSYRNGYTF.

This sequence joins TRBV7-2 and TRBJ2-3; maybe TRBD2 (6 bases). Between the trimmed V and J ends, which lost 5 bases and 2 bases, there was a span of 14 bases. Germline V gene sequence: CDR1 SGHTA, CDR2 FQGNSA. The CDR3 sequence is 15 residues long. This CDR3 is CASSRDSLNTDTQYF. The CDR3 DNA is TGTGCCAGCAGCCGGGACTCCTTAAACACAGATACGCAGTATTTT.

This clonotype was seen ten or more times. A much larger clonotype is one base distant, so this may be a read error. This rearrangement joins TRBV10-3 to TRBJ2-1; TRBD1 aligns across 8 bases. TRBJ2-7 explains the end of the DNA better; the J call may be wrong. CDR1 and CDR2 from the germline V gene are ENHRY and SYGVKD. The CDR3 loop spans 17 amino acids. CDR3: CAISDPGQVGSYNEQYF. Written as DNA, the CDR3 is TGTGCCATCAGTGACCCGGGACAGGTGGGTTCCTACAATGAGCAGTACTTC.

The V gene is TRBV3-1, the J gene TRBJ1-1; D is perhaps TRBD1 (5 bases). The germline V and J ends were trimmed by 6 bases and 1 base, with 18 bases remaining between them. The germline V gene encodes CDR1 LGHDT and CDR2 YNNKEL (reference sequence). The CDR3 has 16 amino acids. The CDR3 sequence is CASRHHGARTNTEAFF. The CDR3 DNA sequence: TGTGCCAGCAGACACCACGGGGCCAGGACGAACACTGAAGCTTTCTTT.

This clonotype has at least ten counts. The chain carries TRBV7-3 and TRBJ1-6, with D maybe TRBD1 (5 bases). V lost 5 bases to trimming and J lost 7 bases, with 15 bases between them. Germline V gives CDR1 SGHTA, CDR2 FQGTGA. The CDR3 length is 15 residues. This CDR3 is CASSLGGTGNSPLHF. As DNA, the CDR3 is TGTGCCAGCAGCCTCGGGGGGACGGGGAATTCACCCCTCCACTTT. Full variable domain (missing parts from reference TRBV7-3 and TRBJ1-6): GAGVSQTPSNKVTEKGKYVELRCDPISGHTALYWYRQSLGQGPEFLIYFQGTGAADDSGLPNDRFFAVRPEGSVSTLKIQRTERGDSAVYLCASSLGGTGNSPLHFGNGTRLTVT.

This clonotype was detected only a few times. The chain is built from TRBV14 and TRBJ2-2; no definite D call. The CDR3 consists of 13 residues. The V gene lost 1 base and the J gene lost 5 bases, with 5 bases spanning the gap. Per the germline V gene, CDR1 is SGHDN and CDR2 is FVKESK. CDR3 DNA sequence: TGTGCCAGCAGCCAAGTGCCTACCGGGGAGCTGTTTTTT. Amino acids: CASSQVPTGELFF.

The CDR3 DNA is TGCAGTGCTAGAGAGGTCAGGGGCGTCTCCTATAATTCACCCCTCCACTTT. Its protein is CSAREVRGVSYNSPLHF. The gene calls are TRBV20-1 and TRBJ1-6, with D possibly matching TRBD1 (6 bases). Trimming cost V 0 bases and J 0 bases, with 12 bases left between them. The germline V gene has CDR1 DFQATT and CDR2 SNEGSKA (reference sequence). The CDR3 extends over 17 amino acids.

V usage is TRBV30 and J usage is TRBJ2-1; D is uncertain. CDR1 and CDR2 from the germline V gene are GTSNPN and SVGIG (reference sequence). This CDR3 is 11 amino acids long. The germline V and J ends were trimmed by 3 bases and 10 bases, with 10 bases remaining between them. The CDR3 loop is CAWRAGVEQFF. In DNA, the CDR3 is TGTGCCTGGAGGGCTGGGGTAGAGCAGTTCTTC.